The text below deals with one T cell receptor (beta chain). Researchers sorted participants into cohorts using their self-reported clinical history. This record comes from a study of blood T cell repertoires in COVID-19. Germline V lookup: CDR1 SGHRS, CDR2 YFSETQ. V dropped 0 bases and J dropped 1; count of bases not matched to a gene: 3. The CDR3 contains 15 residues. Some clones are missing from TCRdb's copy, which holds only in-frame ones; the method was immunoSEQ multiplex PCR. The data show a few hundred thousand clones, 85% to 90% seen once. The sample comprised PBMCs or T cells enriched from blood (not recorded which). The clonotype comes from a man aged 30 to 45 who had recovered from COVID-19. The chain links TRBV5-1 to TRBJ1-1; 7 bases are shared with TRBD1. The CDR3 nucleotides read TGCGCCAGCAGCTTGGACGGACAGGCGAACACTGAAGCTTTCTTT. Protein product: CASSLDGQANTEAFF.